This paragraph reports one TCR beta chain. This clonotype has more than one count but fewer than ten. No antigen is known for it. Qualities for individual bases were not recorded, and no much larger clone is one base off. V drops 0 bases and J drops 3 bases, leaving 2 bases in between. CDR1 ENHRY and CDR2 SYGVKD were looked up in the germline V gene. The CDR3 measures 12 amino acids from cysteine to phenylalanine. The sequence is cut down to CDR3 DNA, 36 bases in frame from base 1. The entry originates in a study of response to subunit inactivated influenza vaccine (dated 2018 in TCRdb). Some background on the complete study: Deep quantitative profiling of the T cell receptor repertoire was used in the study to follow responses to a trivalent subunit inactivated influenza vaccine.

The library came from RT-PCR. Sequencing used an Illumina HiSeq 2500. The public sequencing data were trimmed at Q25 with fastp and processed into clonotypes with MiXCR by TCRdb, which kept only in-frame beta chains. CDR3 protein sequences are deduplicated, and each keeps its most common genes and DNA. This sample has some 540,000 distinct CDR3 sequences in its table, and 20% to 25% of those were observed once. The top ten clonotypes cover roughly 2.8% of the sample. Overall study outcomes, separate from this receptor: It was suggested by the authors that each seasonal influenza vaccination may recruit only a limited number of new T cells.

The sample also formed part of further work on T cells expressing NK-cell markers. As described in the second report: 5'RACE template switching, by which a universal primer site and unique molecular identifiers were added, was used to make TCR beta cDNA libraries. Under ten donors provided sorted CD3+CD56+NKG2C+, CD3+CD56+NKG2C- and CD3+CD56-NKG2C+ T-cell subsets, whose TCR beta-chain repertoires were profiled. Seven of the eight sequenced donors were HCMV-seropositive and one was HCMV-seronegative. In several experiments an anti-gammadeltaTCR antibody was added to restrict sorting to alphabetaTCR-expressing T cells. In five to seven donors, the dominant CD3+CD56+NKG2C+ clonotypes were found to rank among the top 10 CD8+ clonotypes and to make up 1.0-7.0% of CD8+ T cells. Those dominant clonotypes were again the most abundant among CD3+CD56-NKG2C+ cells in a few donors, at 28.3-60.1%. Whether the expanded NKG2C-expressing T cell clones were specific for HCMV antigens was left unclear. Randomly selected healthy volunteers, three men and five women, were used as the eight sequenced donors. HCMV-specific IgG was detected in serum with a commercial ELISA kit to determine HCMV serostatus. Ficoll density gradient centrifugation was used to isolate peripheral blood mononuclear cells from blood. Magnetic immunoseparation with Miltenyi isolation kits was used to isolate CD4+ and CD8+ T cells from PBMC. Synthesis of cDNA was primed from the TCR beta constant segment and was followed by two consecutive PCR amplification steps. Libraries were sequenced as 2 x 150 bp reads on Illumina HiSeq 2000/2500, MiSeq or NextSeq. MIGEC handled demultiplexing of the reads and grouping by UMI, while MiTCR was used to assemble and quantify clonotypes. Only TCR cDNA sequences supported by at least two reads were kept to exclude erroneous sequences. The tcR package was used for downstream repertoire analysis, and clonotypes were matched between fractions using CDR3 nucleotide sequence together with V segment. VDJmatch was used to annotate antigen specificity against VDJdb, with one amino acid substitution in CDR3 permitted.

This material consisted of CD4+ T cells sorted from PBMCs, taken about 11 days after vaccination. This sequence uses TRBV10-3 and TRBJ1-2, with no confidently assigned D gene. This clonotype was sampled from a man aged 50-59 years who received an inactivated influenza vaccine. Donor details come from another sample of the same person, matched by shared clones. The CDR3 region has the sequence CAISESDYGYTF. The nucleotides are TGTGCCATCAGTGAGTCCGACTATGGCTACACCTTC.